The 5 T cell receptor beta chains below were found in one sample sequenced in a study of OX40 agonist ivuxolimab in advanced cancers. Library method: the immunoSEQ multiplex PCR assay. TCRdb took over this immuneACCESS table, retaining in-frame rearrangements with V and J assigned. Such tables are incomplete; in checked studies, under half of the missing clones stem from an unresolved V gene, and the remainder is unexplained. In all, the sample holds tens of thousands of clones, and approximately 90% of those were seen once. Approximately 0.98% of the sample lies in the top ten. The sample consisted of CD4+ or CD8+ T cells sorted from blood, taken in a trial of the OX40 agonist ivuxolimab. These receptors originate from an adult with an advanced solid tumor such as melanoma, head and neck, liver or kidney cancer.

V usage is TRBV4-3 and J usage is TRBJ2-2; 14 bases are a match to TRBD2. The CDR3 length is 18 residues. V was clipped by 1 base and J by 7 bases; unmatched bases: 8. Germline CDR1 is LGHNA and CDR2 is YSLEER. CDR3 in amino acids: CASSQGTSGGPGSGELFF. Here the CDR3 DNA reads TGCGCCAGCAGCCAAGGGACTAGCGGGGGGCCAGGGAGCGGGGAGCTGTTTTTT.

This clone came up once. J is TRBJ2-1 and V is TRBV7-2, with 10 bases that match TRBD1. The germline gives CDR1 SGHTA, CDR2 FQGNSA. V lost 0 bases to trimming and J lost 9 bases; unmatched junction nucleotides: 8. There are 16 residues in the CDR3. In DNA, the CDR3 is TGTGCCAGCAGCTTAGCCAGACAGGGGGCGTTGGGTGAGCAGTTCTTC. It is translated as CASSLARQGALGEQFF.

The chain recombines TRBV30 with TRBJ1-1, with D tentatively TRBD1 (5 bases). The CDR3 is made up of 13 amino acids. Germline CDR1 and CDR2: GTSNPN and SVGIG (reference sequence). V was pared by 3 bases and J by 3 bases, with 11 bases between. In nucleotides, the CDR3 is TGTGCCTGGAGCCAACGGGGGGACACTGAAGCTTTCTTT. The encoded protein is CAWSQRGDTEAFF.

This clone was detected once. The rearrangement joins TRBV14 to TRBJ2-2; no reliable D call. Between the trimmed V and J ends, which lost 0 bases and 7 bases, there was a span of 6 bases. This CDR3 has 13 amino acids. The germline V gene has CDR1 SGHDN and CDR2 FVKESK. The CDR3 here is CASSQDVDGELFF. As DNA, the CDR3 is TGTGCCAGCAGCCAAGATGTAGACGGGGAGCTGTTTTTT.

The chain is built from TRBV5-5 and TRBJ2-7, with unresolved D. Germline V CDR1 and CDR2: SGHKS, YYEKEE (reference sequence). V was shortened by 6 bases and J by 0 bases, with 13 bases between the two germline ends. This CDR3 spans 14 amino acids. The CDR3 nucleotides are TGTGCCAGCACCCTACAGTCCAGCTCCTACGAGCAGTACTTC. Protein: CASTLQSSSYEQYF.